This entry lists 8 T cell receptor beta chains sequenced from one sample in a study of cytomegalovirus exposure and HLA in healthy donors. Assay: immunoSEQ multiplex PCR; the TCRdb copy retains only in-frame clones and omits some. The sample has roughly 130,000 clones, around nine tenths seen once. Sample: PBMCs. All receptors derive from a man aged 25-45 years in good health and CMV-seronegative.

A few counts support this clone. This sequence joins TRBV18 and TRBJ1-2, with D unresolved. Germline-derived CDR1 and CDR2 are KGHSH and LQKENI. The CDR3 covers 13 residues. Trimming removed 1 base at V and 0 bases at J, with 3 bases between. CDR3 sequence (DNA): TGTGCCAGCTCACCACTATCTAACTATGGCTACACCTTC. Protein product: CASSPLSNYGYTF.

The gene calls are TRBV5-1 and TRBJ1-6; 8 bases are shared with TRBD1. Germline CDR1 is SGHRS and CDR2 is YFSETQ. The junction had 4 bases not matched to a gene; V was cut back by 4 bases and J by 7 bases. The CDR3 consists of 14 residues. This CDR3 is CASSATGDNSPLHF. The CDR3 bases are TGCGCCAGCAGCGCGACAGGGGACAATTCACCCCTCCACTTT.

The chain recombines TRBV29-1 with TRBJ2-7, with 7 bases matching TRBD2. Germline-derived CDR1 and CDR2 are SQVTM and ANQGSEA. The CDR3 loop spans 15 amino acids. The V gene end was trimmed by 3 bases and the J gene end by 5 bases; junction bases not matched to a gene: 13. Here the CDR3 DNA reads TGCAGCGTTGAGGGGGGGGAACCCCAACCGCACGAGCAGTACTTC. Its protein is CSVEGGEPQPHEQYF.

This chain links TRBV6-6 with TRBJ2-3; 9 nucleotides agree with TRBD2. Germline V gene sequence: CDR1 MNHNY, CDR2 SVGAGI (reference sequence). V dropped 10 bases and J dropped 5; count of bases not matched to a gene: 10. The CDR3 totals 14 residues. CDR3 region: CATIAGVTLDTQYF. The CDR3 nucleotides read TGTGCCACCATAGCGGGAGTCACTCTAGATACGCAGTATTTT.

This chain connects TRBV7-2 to TRBJ1-1; TRBD1 is a possible D gene (5 bases). The CDR3 extends over 14 amino acids. From germline, CDR1 is SGHTA and CDR2 FQGNSA. V lost 1 base, J lost 1 base, and 7 bases lay in between. CDR3 region: CASSLVDRNTEAFF. For the CDR3, the DNA is TGTGCCAGCAGCTTAGTCGACAGGAACACTGAAGCTTTCTTT.

V is TRBV14 and J is TRBJ1-4, with TRBD1 identical over 9 bases. V lost 4 bases and J lost 5; bases outside the gene matches: 5. Per germline, CDR1 SGHDN and CDR2 FVKESK. The CDR3 contains 15 residues. The CDR3 is CASSPTGTGNEKLFF. CDR3 coding DNA: TGTGCCAGCAGCCCCACCGGGACAGGGAATGAAAAACTGTTTTTT.

The sample holds one count of this clone. The chain links TRBV4-1 to TRBJ2-1; no clear D gene. Trimming left V 3 bases short and J 9 bases short, with 15 bases between. Germline V gives CDR1 MGHRA, CDR2 YSYEKL. The CDR3 length is 14 residues. CDR3 region: CASSHGALTGEQFF. For the CDR3, the DNA is TGCGCCAGCAGCCACGGCGCCTTGACTGGTGAGCAGTTCTTC.

The chain couples TRBV18 to TRBJ1-1, with a possible D match to TRBD1 (5 bases). The CDR3 spans 14 residues. Deletions cut 1 base from V and 3 bases from J, with 9 bases between. The germline CDR1 and CDR2 sequences are KGHSH and LQKENI. The CDR3 is CASSPLQGYTEAFF. CDR3 nucleotides: TGTGCCAGCTCACCACTCCAGGGATACACTGAAGCTTTCTTT.